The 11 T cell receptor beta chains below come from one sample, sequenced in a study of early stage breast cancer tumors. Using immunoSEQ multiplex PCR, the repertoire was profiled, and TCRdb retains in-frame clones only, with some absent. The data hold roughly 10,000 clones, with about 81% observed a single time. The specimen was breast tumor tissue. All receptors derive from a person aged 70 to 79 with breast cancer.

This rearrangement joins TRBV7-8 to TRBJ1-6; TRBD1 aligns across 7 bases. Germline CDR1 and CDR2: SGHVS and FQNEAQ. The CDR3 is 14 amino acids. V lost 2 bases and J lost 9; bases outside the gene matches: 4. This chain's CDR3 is CASSLQTGLSPLHF. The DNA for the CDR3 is TGTGCCAGCAGCTTACAGACAGGGCTTTCACCCCTCCACTTT.

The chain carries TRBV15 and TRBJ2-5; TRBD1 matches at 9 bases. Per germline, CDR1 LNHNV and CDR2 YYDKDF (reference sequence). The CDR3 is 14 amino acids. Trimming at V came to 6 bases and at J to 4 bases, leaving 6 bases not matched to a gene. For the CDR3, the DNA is TGTGCCACCAGTATGAACAGGGGGCTAGAGACCCAGTACTTC. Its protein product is CATSMNRGLETQYF.

DNA of the CDR3: TGCGCCAGCAGGCCCGGGACAGGGACGGTCGAGCAGTACTTC. Protein sequence: CASRPGTGTVEQYF. The rearrangement uses TRBV4-1 and TRBJ2-7, with 9 bases that match TRBD1. This CDR3 has 14 residues. V trimming: 6 bases; J trimming: 6 bases; junction bases outside the gene matches: 9. In germline, CDR1 is MGHRA, CDR2 YSYEKL.

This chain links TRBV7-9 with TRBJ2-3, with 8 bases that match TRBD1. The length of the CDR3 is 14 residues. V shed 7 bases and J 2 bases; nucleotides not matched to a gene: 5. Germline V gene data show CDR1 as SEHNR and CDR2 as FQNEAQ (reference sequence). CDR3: CASTVQGVTDTQYF. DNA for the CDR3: TGTGCCAGCACCGTACAGGGGGTCACAGATACGCAGTATTTT.

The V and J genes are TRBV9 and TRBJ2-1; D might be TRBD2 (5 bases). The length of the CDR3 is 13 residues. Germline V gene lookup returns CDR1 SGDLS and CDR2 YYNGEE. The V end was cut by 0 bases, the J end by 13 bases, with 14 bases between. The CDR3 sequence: CASSVGGLGEQFF. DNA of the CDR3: TGTGCCAGCAGCGTAGGAGGTTTGGGAGAACAGTTCTTC.

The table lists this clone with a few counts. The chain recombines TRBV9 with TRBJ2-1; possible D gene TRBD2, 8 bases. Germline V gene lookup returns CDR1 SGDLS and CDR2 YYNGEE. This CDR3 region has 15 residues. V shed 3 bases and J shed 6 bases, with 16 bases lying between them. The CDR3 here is CASSAGGDSTNEQFF. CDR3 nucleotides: TGTGCCAGCAGCGCCGGGGGGGACAGCACCAATGAGCAGTTCTTC.

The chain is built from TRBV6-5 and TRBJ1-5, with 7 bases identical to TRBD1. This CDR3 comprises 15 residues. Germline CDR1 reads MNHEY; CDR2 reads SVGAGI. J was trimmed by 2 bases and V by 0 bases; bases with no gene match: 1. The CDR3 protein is CASSYSGTGNQPQHF. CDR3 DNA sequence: TGTGCCAGCAGTTACTCGGGGACAGGCAATCAGCCCCAGCATTTT.

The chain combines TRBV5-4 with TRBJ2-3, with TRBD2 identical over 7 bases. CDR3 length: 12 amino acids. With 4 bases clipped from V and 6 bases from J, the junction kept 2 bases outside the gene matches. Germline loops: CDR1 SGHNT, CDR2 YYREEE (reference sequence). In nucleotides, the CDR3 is TGTGCCAGCAGCCCCGGGAGGGATACGCAGTATTTT. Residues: CASSPGRDTQYF.

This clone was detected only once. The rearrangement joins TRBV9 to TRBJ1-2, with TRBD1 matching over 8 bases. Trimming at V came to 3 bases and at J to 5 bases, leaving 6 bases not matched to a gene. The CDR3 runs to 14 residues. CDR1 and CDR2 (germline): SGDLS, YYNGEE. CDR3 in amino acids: CASSAAGGLYGYTF. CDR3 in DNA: TGTGCCAGCAGCGCCGCAGGGGGCTTATATGGCTACACCTTC.

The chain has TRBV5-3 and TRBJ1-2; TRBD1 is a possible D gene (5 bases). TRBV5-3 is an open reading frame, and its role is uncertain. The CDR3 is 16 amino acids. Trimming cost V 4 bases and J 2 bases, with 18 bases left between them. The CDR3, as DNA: TGTGCCAGAAGCCGCCTTAGACGGGGGACCAACTATGGCTACACCTTC. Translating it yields CARSRLRRGTNYGYTF.

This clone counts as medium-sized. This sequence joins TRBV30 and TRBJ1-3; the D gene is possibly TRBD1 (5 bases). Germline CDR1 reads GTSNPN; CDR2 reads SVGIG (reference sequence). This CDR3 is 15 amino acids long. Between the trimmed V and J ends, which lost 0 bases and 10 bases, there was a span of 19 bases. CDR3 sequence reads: CAWSVGASPSSTIYF. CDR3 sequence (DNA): TGTGCCTGGAGTGTAGGGGCCAGCCCATCAAGTACCATATATTTT. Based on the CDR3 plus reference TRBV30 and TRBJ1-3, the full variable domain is SQTIHQWPATLVQPVGSPLSLECTVEGTSNPNLYWYRQAAGRGLQLLFYSVGIGQISSEVPQNLSASRPQDRQFILSSKKLLLSDSGFYLCAWSVGASPSSTIYFGEGSWLTVV.